The 22 T cell receptor beta chains in this list originate from one sample, sequenced in a study of cytomegalovirus exposure and HLA in healthy donors listed by TCRdb under 2017. The method behind the library was the immunoSEQ multiplex PCR assay. A mixture of 60 forward primers for TCR Vbeta segments and 13 reverse primers for TCR Jbeta segments was used in the multiplex PCR. Here the immuneACCESS table is served through TCRdb, limited to in-frame sequences with V and J called. Missing clones are a known gap in these copies; in checked studies unresolved V genes cover under half, and the rest lacks a known reason. The sample table lists 200,000 or so clones, under 90% of them with a count of one. 0.075% to 0.1% of the sample is taken by the ten largest. Specimen: PBMCs. Every receptor here comes from a boy aged 2 to 10 in good health and CMV-seronegative.

This chain uses TRBV2 with TRBJ1-1, with D perhaps matching TRBD1 (6 bases). This CDR3 comprises 12 residues. Trimming shortened V by 7 bases and J by 5 bases, and 11 bases separated the two germline ends. Germline-derived CDR1 and CDR2 are SNHLY and FYNNEI. CDR3 sequence (DNA): TGTGCCAGCACCGACAGGTGGACTGAAGCTTTCTTT. Translation: CASTDRWTEAFF.

The chain combines TRBV4-1 with TRBJ1-1; D is unresolved. V was shortened by 2 bases and J by 4 bases, with 11 bases between the two germline ends. Germline CDR1 reads MGHRA; CDR2 reads YSYEKL. The CDR3 runs to 14 residues. CDR3 residues: CASSQISPLTEAFF. CDR3 sequence (DNA): TGCGCCAGCAGCCAAATTTCCCCCCTCACTGAAGCTTTCTTT.

The V call is TRBV27, the J call TRBJ1-2; weak D call: TRBD1 (6 bases). The V end lost 6 bases, the J end lost 9 bases, and 20 bases lay between the germline ends. CDR3 length equals 14 residues. Germline values: CDR1 MNHEY, CDR2 SMNVEV (reference sequence). CDR3 bases: TGTGCCAGCAGCCTCAGGGGCCCCATAGGGCGCTACACCTTC. It is translated as CASSLRGPIGRYTF.

This sequence joins TRBV29-1 and TRBJ2-7, with 7 bases aligning to TRBD1. CDR3 length equals 15 residues. The V segment lost 6 bases and the J segment 6 bases; nucleotides outside the gene matches: 17. Germline V gene lookup returns CDR1 SQVTM and CDR2 ANQGSEA. CDR3 loop: CSVRPLVTGTSEQYF. The CDR3, as DNA: TGCAGCGTGAGGCCCTTAGTGACAGGGACCAGCGAGCAGTACTTC.

The chain recombines TRBV27 with TRBJ2-3, with TRBD2 identical over 7 bases. V was pared by 6 bases and J by 1 base, with 7 bases of the junction left unmatched. Looked up from germline, CDR1 is MNHEY and CDR2 is SMNVEV (reference sequence). The CDR3 has 15 residues. For the CDR3, the DNA is TGTGCCAGCAGCCTTGGGACTACGGGCACAGATACGCAGTATTTT. Amino acids: CASSLGTTGTDTQYF.

The rearrangement uses TRBV19 and TRBJ2-3, with D hard to call. The CDR3 consists of 14 residues. V was trimmed by 1 base and J by 6 bases, leaving 11 bases between them. Germline values: CDR1 LNHDA, CDR2 SQIVND (reference sequence). CDR3 amino acids: CASSIGPSHDTQYF. CDR3 sequence (DNA): TGTGCCAGTAGTATAGGGCCCTCCCACGATACGCAGTATTTT. The full variable domain, in which reference TRBV19 and TRBJ2-3 provide the parts outside the CDR3, is DGGITQSPKYLFRKEGQNVTLSCEQNLNHDAMYWYRQDPGQGLRLIYYSQIVNDFQKGDIAEGYSVSREKKESFPLTVTSAQKNPTAFYLCASSIGPSHDTQYFGPGTRLTVL.

This clone was counted a single time. As DNA, the CDR3 is TGTGCCAGCAGCGACCGACAGAAGTTGAACACTGAAGCTTTCTTT. Its protein product is CASSDRQKLNTEAFF. The gene calls are TRBV14 and TRBJ1-1, with D tentatively TRBD1 (5 bases). This CDR3 is built from 15 residues. V was cut by 5 bases and J by 0 bases, with 13 bases left in between. Looked up from germline, CDR1 is SGHDN and CDR2 is FVKESK.

DNA for the CDR3: TGTGCCAGCAAAGAGATCTATTCTGGGGCCAACGTCCTGACTTTC. Protein: CASKEIYSGANVLTF. The V and J genes are TRBV6-1 and TRBJ2-6; D is undetermined. Germline V gene lookup returns CDR1 MNHNS and CDR2 SASEGT. V was pared by 7 bases and J by 1 base, with 11 bases between. The CDR3 covers 15 residues.

The V gene is TRBV7-2, the J gene TRBJ2-3, with 10 bases that match TRBD2. This CDR3 is 16 amino acids long. Trimming took 2 bases from V and 2 from J; bases not matched to a gene: 4. The germline gives CDR1 SGHTA, CDR2 FQGNSA. The CDR3, as DNA: TGTGCCAGCAGCTTAACTAGCGGGGCCTACACAGATACGCAGTATTTT. Translated: CASSLTSGAYTDTQYF.

The chain uses TRBV27 and TRBJ2-7, with D possibly being TRBD1 (6 bases). The CDR3 extends over 12 amino acids. Looked up from germline, CDR1 is MNHEY and CDR2 is SMNVEV (reference sequence). V lost 11 bases, J lost 2 bases, and 13 bases lay in between. CDR3 residues: CASWDKPYEQYF. The CDR3 region has the DNA TGTGCCTCCTGGGACAAACCCTACGAGCAGTACTTC.

The chain combines TRBV18 with TRBJ1-1; 9 nucleotides line up with TRBD1. After removal of 2 bases from V and 4 bases from J, the junction contained 8 bases not matched to a gene. The V gene's germline CDR1 is KGHSH and CDR2 LQKENI. The length of the CDR3 is 16 residues. This CDR3 reads CASSPRLRDRVTEAFF. In DNA form, the CDR3 reads TGTGCCAGCTCACCAAGACTTCGGGACAGGGTCACTGAAGCTTTCTTT.

The V and J genes are TRBV7-2 and TRBJ2-7; weak D call: TRBD2 (6 bases). V was trimmed by 11 bases and J by 4 bases, leaving 21 bases between them. Germline values: CDR1 SGHTA, CDR2 FQGNSA. The CDR3 has 14 residues. The CDR3 DNA reads TGTGCCTCCCAGTGGGACTTCGACCTGTACGAGCAGTACTTC. This sequence encodes CASQWDFDLYEQYF.

The chain uses TRBV7-6 and TRBJ2-1, with 7 bases fitting TRBD1. V was clipped by 1 base and J by 7 bases; unmatched bases: 10. CDR3 length: 16 amino acids. Germline V CDR1 and CDR2: SGHVS, FNYEAQ. The CDR3 protein is CASSLGWRTGGNEQFF. In DNA, the CDR3 is TGTGCCAGCAGCTTAGGATGGAGGACAGGCGGGAATGAGCAGTTCTTC.

This clone occurred once. This chain joins TRBV4-3 and TRBJ2-7, with D possibly matching TRBD1 (5 bases). The germline V gene has CDR1 LGHNA and CDR2 YSLEER. The length of the CDR3 is 14 residues. V was shortened by 3 bases and J by 6 bases, with 15 bases between the two germline ends. The chain's CDR3 is CASSHPMAGSEQYF. In nucleotides, the CDR3 is TGCGCCAGCAGCCATCCAATGGCAGGGTCCGAGCAGTACTTC.

The gene calls are TRBV30 and TRBJ1-6; 7 bases line up with TRBD1. The CDR3 sequence is 13 residues long. The germline V gene encodes CDR1 GTSNPN and CDR2 SVGIG (reference sequence). Trimming removed 6 bases from V and 5 bases from J; junction bases left unmatched: 4. The CDR3, as DNA: TGTGCCTGCCGACAGGGCAATAATTCACCCCTCCACTTT. Its protein product is CACRQGNNSPLHF.

The V call is TRBV5-1, the J call TRBJ2-3, with 10 bases aligning to TRBD1. Per germline, CDR1 SGHRS and CDR2 YFSETQ. The V gene end was trimmed by 0 bases and the J gene end by 4 bases; junction bases not matched to a gene: 2. CDR3 length equals 15 residues. In nucleotides, the CDR3 is TGCGCCAGCAGCTTGGTGGACAGGGGGGCAGATACGCAGTATTTT. Its translation is CASSLVDRGADTQYF.

This clone was detected only once. The chain combines TRBV19 with TRBJ1-4, with 10 bases aligning to TRBD1. V shed 3 bases and J 6 bases; nucleotides not matched to a gene: 4. Germline V gives CDR1 LNHDA, CDR2 SQIVND (reference sequence). The CDR3 is 15 amino acids. CDR3 loop: CASSMWDRGYEKLFF. DNA for the CDR3: TGTGCCAGTAGTATGTGGGACAGGGGATATGAAAAACTGTTTTTT.

The chain couples TRBV6-1 to TRBJ1-2; 9 positions agree with TRBD1. Trimming took 6 bases from V and 3 from J; bases not matched to a gene: 2. Germline lookup yields CDR1 MNHNS and CDR2 SASEGT. CDR3 length: 13 amino acids. The CDR3 protein is CASSRTGDYGYTF. The CDR3 region has the DNA TGTGCCAGCAGCCGGACAGGGGACTATGGCTACACCTTC.

The chain links TRBV9 to TRBJ2-5, with a tentative D call TRBD2 (6 bases). The CDR3 length is 16 residues. From germline, CDR1 is SGDLS and CDR2 YYNGEE. V lost 2 bases and J 5 bases, leaving 19 bases between the germline ends. In nucleotides, the CDR3 is TGTGCCAGCAGCGTCGGGACTCGGGGCTCGGGGGAGACCCAGTACTTC. Residues: CASSVGTRGSGETQYF.

The rearrangement uses TRBV7-2 and TRBJ1-2; 8 nucleotides agree with TRBD1. The germline gives CDR1 SGHTA, CDR2 FQGNSA. V shed 5 bases and J 3 bases; nucleotides not matched to a gene: 8. This CDR3 contains 15 residues. The CDR3 reads CASSLRPGQDYGYTF. CDR3 in DNA: TGTGCCAGCAGCCTCCGCCCGGGACAGGACTATGGCTACACCTTC.

V is TRBV6-6 and J is TRBJ1-2; D is possibly TRBD1 (6 bases). The CDR3 is 15 amino acids. Germline lookup yields CDR1 MNHNY and CDR2 SVGAGI (reference sequence). Trimming left V 0 bases short and J 6 bases short, with 14 bases between. The DNA of the CDR3 is TGTGCCAGCAGTTACTCGAATACAGGGCTGCATGGCTACACCTTC. Translation gives CASSYSNTGLHGYTF.

This clone has more than one count but fewer than ten. The chain employs TRBV21-1 and TRBJ1-1; the table calls TRBD1, which could not be checked here. TRBV21-1 is reported as a pseudogene. The length of the CDR3 is 18 residues. The CDR3 DNA follows: TGTGCCAGCAGCGAAAAGGACAGGGTCAGGCCATATAGTGCTGAAGCTTTCTTT. Its translation: CASSEKDRVRPYSAEAFF.